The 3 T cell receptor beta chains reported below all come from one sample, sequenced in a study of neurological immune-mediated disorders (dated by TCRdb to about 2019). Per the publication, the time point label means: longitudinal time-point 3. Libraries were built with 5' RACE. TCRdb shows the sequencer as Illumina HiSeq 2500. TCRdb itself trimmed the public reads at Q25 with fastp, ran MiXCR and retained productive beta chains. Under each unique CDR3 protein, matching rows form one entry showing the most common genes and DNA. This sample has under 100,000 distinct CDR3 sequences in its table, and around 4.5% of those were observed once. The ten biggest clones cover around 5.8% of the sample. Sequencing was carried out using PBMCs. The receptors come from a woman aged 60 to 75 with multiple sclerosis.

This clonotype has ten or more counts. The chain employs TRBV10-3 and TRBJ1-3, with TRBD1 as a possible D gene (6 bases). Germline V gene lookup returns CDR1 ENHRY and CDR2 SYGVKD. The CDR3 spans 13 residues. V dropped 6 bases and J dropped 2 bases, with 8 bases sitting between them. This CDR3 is CAIRGTTGNTIYF. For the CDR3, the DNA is TGTGCCATCAGGGGGACAACTGGAAACACCATATATTTT.

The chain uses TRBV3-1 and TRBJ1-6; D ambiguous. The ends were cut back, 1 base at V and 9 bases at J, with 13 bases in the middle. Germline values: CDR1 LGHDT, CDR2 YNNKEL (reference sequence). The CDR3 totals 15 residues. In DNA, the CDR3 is TGTGCCAGCAGCCAAGGGGCCAGTCGAGTTTCACCCCTCCACTTT. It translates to CASSQGASRVSPLHF.

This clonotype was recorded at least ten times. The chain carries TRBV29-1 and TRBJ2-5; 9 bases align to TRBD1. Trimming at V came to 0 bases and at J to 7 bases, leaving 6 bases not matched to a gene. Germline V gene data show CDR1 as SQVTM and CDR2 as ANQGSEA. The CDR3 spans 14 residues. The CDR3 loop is CSVEDNRGLGTQYF. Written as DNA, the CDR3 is TGCAGCGTTGAAGATAACAGGGGGCTTGGGACCCAGTACTTC.